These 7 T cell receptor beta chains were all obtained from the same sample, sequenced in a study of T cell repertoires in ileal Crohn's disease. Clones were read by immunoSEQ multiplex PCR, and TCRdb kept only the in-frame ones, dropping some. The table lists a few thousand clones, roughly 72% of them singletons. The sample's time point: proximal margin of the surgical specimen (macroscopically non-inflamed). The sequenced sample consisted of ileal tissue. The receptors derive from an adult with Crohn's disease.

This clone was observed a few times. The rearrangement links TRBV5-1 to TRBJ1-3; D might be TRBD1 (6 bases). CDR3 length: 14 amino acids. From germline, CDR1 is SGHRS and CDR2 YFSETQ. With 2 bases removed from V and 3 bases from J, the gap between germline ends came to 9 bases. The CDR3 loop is CASSFQGYGNTIYF. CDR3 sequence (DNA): TGCGCCAGCAGCTTCCAGGGGTATGGAAACACCATATATTTT.

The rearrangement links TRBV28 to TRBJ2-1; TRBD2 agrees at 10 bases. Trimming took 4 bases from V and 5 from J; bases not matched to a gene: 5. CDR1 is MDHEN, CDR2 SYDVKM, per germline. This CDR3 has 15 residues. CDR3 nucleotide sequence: TGTGCCAGCAGTTCTAGCGGGGGAAATGACAATGAGCAGTTCTTC. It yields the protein CASSSSGGNDNEQFF. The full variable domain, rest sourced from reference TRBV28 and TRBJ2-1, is DVKVTQSSRYLVKRTGEKVFLECVQDMDHENMFWYRQDPGLGLRLIYFSYDVKMKEKGDIPEGYSVSREKKERFSLILESASTNQTSMYLCASSSSGGNDNEQFFGPGTRLTVL.

CDR3 loop: CASSWGKNTEAFF. DNA for the CDR3: TGTGCCAGCAGTTGGGGGAAGAACACTGAAGCTTTCTTT. The chain combines TRBV27 with TRBJ1-1; perhaps TRBD1 as D (5 bases). Trimming removed 4 bases at V and 1 base at J, with 7 bases between. Germline CDR1 is MNHEY and CDR2 is SMNVEV (reference sequence). This CDR3 region has 13 residues.

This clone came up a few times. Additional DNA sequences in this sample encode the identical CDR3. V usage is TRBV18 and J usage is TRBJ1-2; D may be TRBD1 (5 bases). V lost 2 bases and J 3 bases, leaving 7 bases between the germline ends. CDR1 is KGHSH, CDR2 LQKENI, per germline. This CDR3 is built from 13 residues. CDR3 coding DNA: TGTGCCAGCTCACCAGGGGGGGACTATGGCTACACCTTC. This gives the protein CASSPGGDYGYTF.

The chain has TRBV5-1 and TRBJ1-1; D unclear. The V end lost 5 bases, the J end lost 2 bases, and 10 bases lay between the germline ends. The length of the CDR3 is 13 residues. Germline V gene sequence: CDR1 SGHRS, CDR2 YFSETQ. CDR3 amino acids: CASRTGQNTEAFF. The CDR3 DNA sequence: TGCGCCAGCAGAACCGGCCAAAACACTGAAGCTTTCTTT.

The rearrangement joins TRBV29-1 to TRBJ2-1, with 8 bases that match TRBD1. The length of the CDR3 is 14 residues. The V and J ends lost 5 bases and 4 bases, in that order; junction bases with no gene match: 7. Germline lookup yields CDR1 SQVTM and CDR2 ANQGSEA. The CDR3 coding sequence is TGCAGCGTTCTACCGGGACAGGTATACAATGAGCAGTTCTTC. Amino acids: CSVLPGQVYNEQFF.

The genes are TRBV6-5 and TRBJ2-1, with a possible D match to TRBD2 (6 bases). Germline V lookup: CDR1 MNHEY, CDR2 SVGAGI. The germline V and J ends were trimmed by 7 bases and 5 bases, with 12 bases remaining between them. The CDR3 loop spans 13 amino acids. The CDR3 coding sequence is TGTGCCAGCACCCGGACGGGGGACAATGAGCAGTTCTTC. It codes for CASTRTGDNEQFF.